This TCR beta chain originates from a study of T cell repertoires in cytomegalovirus infection. Background on the study: Through public TCR beta signatures, both CMV infection and matching HLA type were indicated.

Findings and limits, study-wide: The study found HLA-C-restricted CMV-specific TCR beta clonotypes dominating the ex vivo response. Using cumulative public TCR beta family frequency, the authors identified those who carried CMV together with the relevant HLA.

TCRdb re-called the reads through MiXCR, storing one row per CDR3 protein. The sample contains around 290,000 distinct CDR3 sequences, about 25% of which appear only once. This CDR3 is 17 amino acids long. Trimming removed 4 bases at V and 2 bases at J, with 18 bases between. Germline V gives CDR1 SGHAT, CDR2 FQNNGV. This clonotype has ten or more counts. Its specificity is not known. The specimen sequenced was PBMCs. This chain links TRBV11-2 with TRBJ2-4, with D perhaps TRBD2 (6 bases). The source is a human donor in good health (CMV status not recorded). Some clones in this sample may be carry-over from other donors' samples. CDR3 region: CASSWTGVSGTKNIQYF. The CDR3 DNA reads as TGTGCCAGCAGCTGGACGGGAGTCTCCGGGACCAAAAACATTCAGTACTTC. Complete variable domain (other parts from reference TRBV11-2 and TRBJ2-4): EAGVAQSPRYKIIEKRQSVAFWCNPISGHATLYWYQQILGQGPKLLIQFQNNGVVDDSQLPKDRFSAERLKGVDSTLKIQPAKLEDSAVYLCASSWTGVSGTKNIQYFGAGTRLSVL.